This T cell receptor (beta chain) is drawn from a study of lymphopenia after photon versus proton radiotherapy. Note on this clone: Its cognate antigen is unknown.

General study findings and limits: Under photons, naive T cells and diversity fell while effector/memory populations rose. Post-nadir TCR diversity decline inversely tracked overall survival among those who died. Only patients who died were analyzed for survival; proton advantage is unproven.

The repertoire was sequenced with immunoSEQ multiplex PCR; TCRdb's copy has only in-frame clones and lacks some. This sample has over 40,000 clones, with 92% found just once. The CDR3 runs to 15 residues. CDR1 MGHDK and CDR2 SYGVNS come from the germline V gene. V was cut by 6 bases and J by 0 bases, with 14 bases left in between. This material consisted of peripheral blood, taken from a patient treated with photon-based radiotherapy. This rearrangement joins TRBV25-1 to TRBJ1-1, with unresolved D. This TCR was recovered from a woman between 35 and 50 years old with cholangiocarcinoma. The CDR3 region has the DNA TGTGCCAGCAGCCCAACAAGGCAGGTGAACACTGAAGCTTTCTTT. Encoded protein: CASSPTRQVNTEAFF.